A selection of T cell receptor beta chains follows, all from one sample in a study of shared clonotypes between healthy human individuals. Generated by immunoSEQ multiplex PCR, the TCRdb table keeps only in-frame clones and is missing some. This sample carries 330,000 or so clones, 70% to 75% of them seen once, and the ten largest clones take less than 11%. The sequencing input was memory CD4+ T cells sorted from blood. The receptors come from a man in his thirties or forties in good health. CDR3s include the opening cysteine and the closing phenylalanine or tryptophan. D genes are given only for firm matches. Clone size is given for some rows only: seen once, a few or many times, or a class if the clone is expanded.

>TRBJ1-3|-|TRBV6-5|-
CASKIGGTGNTIYF
TGTGCCAGTAAGATAGGGGGTACTGGAAACACCATATATTTT
>TRBJ2-5|TRBD1|TRBV7-8|-
CASSLGRDRGETQYF
TGTGCCAGCAGCTTAGGCCGGGACAGGGGAGAGACCCAGTACTTC
>TRBJ2-5|-|TRBV5-1|few
CASSLSGVQETQYF
TGCGCCAGCAGCTTGTCAGGGGTCCAAGAGACCCAGTACTTC
>TRBJ2-5|-|TRBV19|-
CASSQGKAVRTQYF
TGTGCCAGTAGCCAGGGAAAGGCAGTTCGGACCCAGTACTTC
>TRBJ1-1|TRBD1|TRBV7-9|-
CASSLGGQGAWTEAFF
TGTGCCAGCAGCTTAGGGGGGCAGGGGGCTTGGACTGAAGCTTTCTTT
>TRBJ2-7|TRBD1|TRBV5-6|-
CASSLVQGVSYEQYF
TGTGCCAGCAGCTTGGTACAGGGGGTTTCCTACGAGCAGTACTTC
>TRBJ2-2|-|TRBV2|few
CASSVVSSTGELFF
TGTGCCAGCAGTGTCGTGTCGAGCACCGGGGAGCTGTTTTTT
>TRBJ1-2|-|TRBV6-1|-
CASSEVRRVTNYGYTF
TGTGCCAGCAGTGAAGTTCGCAGGGTCACTAACTATGGCTACACCTTC
>TRBJ2-7|TRBD1|TRBV6-5|-
CATRTGGHEQYF
TGTGCCACCAGAACAGGGGGCCACGAGCAGTACTTC
>TRBJ1-4|TRBD1|TRBV19|once
CASRKQGGTYEKLFF
TGTGCCAGTAGAAAACAGGGGGGAACTTATGAAAAACTGTTTTTT
>TRBJ2-5|-|TRBV5-1|-
CASSTGVGQETQYF
TGCGCCAGCAGCACGGGAGTCGGTCAAGAGACCCAGTACTTC
>TRBJ2-5|TRBD1|TRBV29-1|many
CSVEGTGRETQYF
TGCAGCGTGGAAGGGACAGGGAGAGAGACCCAGTACTTC
>TRBJ2-1|-|TRBV5-5|-
CASSLYSGQAQPYNEQFF
TGTGCCAGCAGCTTGTACAGCGGGCAAGCCCAGCCGTACAATGAGCAGTTCTTC
>TRBJ1-1|-|TRBV28|-
CASFGTEAFF
TGTGCCAGCTTTGGCACTGAAGCTTTCTTT
>TRBJ2-3|-|TRBV13|-
CASSLGGSTDTQYF
TGTGCCAGCAGCTTAGGCGGTAGCACAGATACGCAGTATTTT
>TRBJ2-1|-|TRBV7-2|-
CASSFNSYNEQFF
TGTGCCAGCAGCTTTAACTCCTACAATGAGCAGTTCTTC
>TRBJ2-5|-|TRBV11-3|few
CASSSNQETQYF
TGTGCCAGCAGCTCCAACCAAGAGACCCAGTACTTC
>TRBJ2-5|-|TRBV5-4|-
CASSQSFGNSGGKETQYF
TGTGCCAGCAGCCAATCCTTCGGTAATAGCGGAGGCAAAGAGACCCAGTACTTC
>TRBJ2-4|-|TRBV10-3|-
CAHSTGGGAKNIQYF
TGTGCCCATAGTACAGGGGGGGGAGCCAAAAACATTCAGTACTTC
>TRBJ1-4|-|TRBV5-1|-
CASSLRDGLNEKLFF
TGCGCCAGCAGCCTACGGGACGGACTAAATGAAAAACTGTTTTTT
>TRBJ1-1|-|TRBV5-1|once
CASSLSFGGTEAFF
TGCGCCAGCAGCCTGTCGTTTGGTGGAACTGAAGCTTTCTTT
>TRBJ2-2|-|TRBV6-1|few
CASRKGGGPGELFF
TGTGCCAGCAGAAAAGGGGGGGGCCCGGGGGAGCTGTTTTTT
>TRBJ2-2|-|TRBV9|-
CASRDHRANTGELFF
TGTGCCAGCAGGGACCACCGGGCGAACACCGGGGAGCTGTTTTTT